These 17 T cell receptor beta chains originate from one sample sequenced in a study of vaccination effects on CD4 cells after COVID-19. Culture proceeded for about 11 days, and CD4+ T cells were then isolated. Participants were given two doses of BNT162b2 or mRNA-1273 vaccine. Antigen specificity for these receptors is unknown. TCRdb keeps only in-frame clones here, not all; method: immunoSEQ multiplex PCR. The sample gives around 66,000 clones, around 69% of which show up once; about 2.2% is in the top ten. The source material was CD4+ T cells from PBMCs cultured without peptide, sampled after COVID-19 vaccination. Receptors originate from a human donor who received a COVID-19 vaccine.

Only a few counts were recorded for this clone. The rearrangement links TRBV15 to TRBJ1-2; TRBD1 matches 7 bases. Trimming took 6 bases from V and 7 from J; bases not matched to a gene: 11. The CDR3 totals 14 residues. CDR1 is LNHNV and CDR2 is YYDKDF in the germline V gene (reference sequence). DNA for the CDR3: TGTGCCACCAGGACGGGACAGACTTTCTCTGGCTACACCTTC. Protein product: CATRTGQTFSGYTF. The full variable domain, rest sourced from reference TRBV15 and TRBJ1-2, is DAMVIQNPRYQVTQFGKPVTLSCSQTLNHNVMYWYQQKSSQAPKLLFHYYDKDFNNEADTPDNFQSRRPNTSFCFLDIRSPGLGDTAMYLCATRTGQTFSGYTFGSGTRLTVV.

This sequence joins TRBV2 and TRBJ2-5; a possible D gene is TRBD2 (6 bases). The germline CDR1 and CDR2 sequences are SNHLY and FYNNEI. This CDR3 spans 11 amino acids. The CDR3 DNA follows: TGTGCAACGGGGGTCCAAGAGACCCAGTACTTC. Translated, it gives CATGVQETQYF.

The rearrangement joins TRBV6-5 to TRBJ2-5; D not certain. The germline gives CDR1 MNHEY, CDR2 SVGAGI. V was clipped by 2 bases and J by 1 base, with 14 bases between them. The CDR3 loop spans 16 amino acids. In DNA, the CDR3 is TGTGCCAGCAGTTACAAAGCGACACCCTCCCAAGAGACCCAGTACTTC. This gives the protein CASSYKATPSQETQYF.

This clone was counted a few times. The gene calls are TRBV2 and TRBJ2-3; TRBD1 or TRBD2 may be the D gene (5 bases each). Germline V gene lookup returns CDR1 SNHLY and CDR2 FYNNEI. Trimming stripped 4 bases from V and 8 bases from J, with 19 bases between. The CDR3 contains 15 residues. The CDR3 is CASSVGRPGSGTQYF. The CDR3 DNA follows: TGTGCCAGCAGTGTGGGACGACCGGGCAGTGGTACGCAGTATTTT.

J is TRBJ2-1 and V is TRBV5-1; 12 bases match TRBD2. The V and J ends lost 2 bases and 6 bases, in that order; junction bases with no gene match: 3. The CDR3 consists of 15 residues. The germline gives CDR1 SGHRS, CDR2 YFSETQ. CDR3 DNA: TGCGCCAGCAGCTTTACTAGCGGGGGGAGCAATGAGCAGTTCTTC. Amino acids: CASSFTSGGSNEQFF. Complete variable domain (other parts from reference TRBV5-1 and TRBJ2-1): KAGVTQTPRYLIKTRGQQVTLSCSPISGHRSVSWYQQTPGQGLQFLFEYFSETQRNKGNFPGRFSGRQFSNSRSEMNVSTLELGDSALYLCASSFTSGGSNEQFFGPGTRLTVL.

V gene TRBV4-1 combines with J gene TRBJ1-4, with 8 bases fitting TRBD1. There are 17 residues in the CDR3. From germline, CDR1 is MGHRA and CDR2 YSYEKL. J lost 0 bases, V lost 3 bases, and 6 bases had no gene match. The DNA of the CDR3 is TGCGCCAGCAGCCAGGTCCCGGGACAGGCAACTAATGAAAAACTGTTTTTT. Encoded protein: CASSQVPGQATNEKLFF.

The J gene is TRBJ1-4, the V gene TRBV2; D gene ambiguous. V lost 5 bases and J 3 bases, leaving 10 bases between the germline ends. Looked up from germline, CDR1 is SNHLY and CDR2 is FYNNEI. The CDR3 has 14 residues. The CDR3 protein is CASSQGYPNEKLFF. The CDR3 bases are TGTGCCAGCAGTCAAGGGTATCCTAATGAAAAACTGTTTTTT.

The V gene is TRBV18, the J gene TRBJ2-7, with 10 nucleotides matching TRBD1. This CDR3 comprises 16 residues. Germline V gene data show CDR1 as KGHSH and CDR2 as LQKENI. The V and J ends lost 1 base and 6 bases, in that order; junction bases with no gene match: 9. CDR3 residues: CASSPQATGGNSEQYV. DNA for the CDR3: TGTGCCAGCTCACCACAGGCGACAGGGGGCAATTCCGAGCAGTACGTC.

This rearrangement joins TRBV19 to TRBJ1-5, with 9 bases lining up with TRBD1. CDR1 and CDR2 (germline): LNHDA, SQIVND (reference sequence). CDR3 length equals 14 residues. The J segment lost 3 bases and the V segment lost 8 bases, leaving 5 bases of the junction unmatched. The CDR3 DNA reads TGTGCCAGTGACGACAGGGGGGTCAATCAGCCCCAGCATTTT. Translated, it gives CASDDRGVNQPQHF.

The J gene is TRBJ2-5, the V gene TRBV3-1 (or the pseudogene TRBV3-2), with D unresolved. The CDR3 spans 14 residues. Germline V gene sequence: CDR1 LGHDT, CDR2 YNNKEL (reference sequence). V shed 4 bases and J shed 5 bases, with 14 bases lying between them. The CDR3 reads CASSLTALAETQYF. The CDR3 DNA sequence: TGTGCCAGCAGCCTAACAGCTCTCGCCGAGACCCAGTACTTC.

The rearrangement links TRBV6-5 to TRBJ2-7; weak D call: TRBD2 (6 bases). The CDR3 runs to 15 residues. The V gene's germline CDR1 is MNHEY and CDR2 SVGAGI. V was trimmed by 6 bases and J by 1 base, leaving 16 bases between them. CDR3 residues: CASRLSAGGSYEQYV. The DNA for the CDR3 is TGTGCCAGCAGGCTCTCTGCCGGGGGTTCCTACGAGCAGTACGTC.

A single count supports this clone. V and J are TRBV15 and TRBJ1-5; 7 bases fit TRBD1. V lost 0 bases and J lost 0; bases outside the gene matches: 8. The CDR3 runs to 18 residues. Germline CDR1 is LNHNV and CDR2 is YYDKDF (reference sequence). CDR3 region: CATSRDPGTVYSNQPQHF. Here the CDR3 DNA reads TGTGCCACCAGCAGAGATCCTGGGACAGTATATAGCAATCAGCCCCAGCATTTT.

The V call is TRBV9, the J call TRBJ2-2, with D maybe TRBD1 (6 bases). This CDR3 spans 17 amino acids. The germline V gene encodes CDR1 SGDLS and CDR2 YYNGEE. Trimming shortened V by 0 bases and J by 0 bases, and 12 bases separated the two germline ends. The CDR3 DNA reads TGTGCCAGCAGCGTAGGGTCCAGGGGATCGAACACCGGGGAGCTGTTTTTT. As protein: CASSVGSRGSNTGELFF.

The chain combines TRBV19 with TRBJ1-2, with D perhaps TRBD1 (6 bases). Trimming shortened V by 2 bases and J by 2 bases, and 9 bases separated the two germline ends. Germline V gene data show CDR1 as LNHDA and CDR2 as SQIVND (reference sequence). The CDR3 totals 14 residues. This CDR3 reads CASSILQGNYGYTF. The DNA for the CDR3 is TGTGCCAGTAGTATACTACAGGGCAACTATGGCTACACCTTC.

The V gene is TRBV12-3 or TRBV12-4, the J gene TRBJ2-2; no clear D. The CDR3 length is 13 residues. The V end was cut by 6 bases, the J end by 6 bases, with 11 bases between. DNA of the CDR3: TGTGCCAGCAGCCCCCTCCACCCCGGGGAGCTGTTTTTT. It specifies CASSPLHPGELFF.

The DNA for the CDR3 is TGTGCCAGCAGCGTAGGTATAGGACCCGGGGGAGAAAAACTGTTTTTT. Translated: CASSVGIGPGGEKLFF. This rearrangement joins TRBV9 to TRBJ1-4, with D tentatively TRBD1 (5 bases). The germline V gene has CDR1 SGDLS and CDR2 YYNGEE. This CDR3 spans 16 amino acids. V was shortened by 0 bases and J by 8 bases, with 17 bases between the two germline ends.

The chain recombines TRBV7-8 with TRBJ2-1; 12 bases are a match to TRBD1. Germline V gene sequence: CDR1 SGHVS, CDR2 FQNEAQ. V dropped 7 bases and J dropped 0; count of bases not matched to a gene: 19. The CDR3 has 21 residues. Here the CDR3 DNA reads TGTGCCAGCACCCAGACTCGTGTGGGACAGGGGGCTCTGAGCTCCTACAATGAGCAGTTCTTC. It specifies CASTQTRVGQGALSSYNEQFF. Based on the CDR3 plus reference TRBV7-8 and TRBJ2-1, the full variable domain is GAGVSQSPRYKVAKRGQDVALRCDPISGHVSLFWYQQALGQGPEFLTYFQNEAQLDKSGLPSDRFFAERPEGSVSTLKIQRTQQEDSAVYLCASTQTRVGQGALSSYNEQFFGPGTRLTVL.